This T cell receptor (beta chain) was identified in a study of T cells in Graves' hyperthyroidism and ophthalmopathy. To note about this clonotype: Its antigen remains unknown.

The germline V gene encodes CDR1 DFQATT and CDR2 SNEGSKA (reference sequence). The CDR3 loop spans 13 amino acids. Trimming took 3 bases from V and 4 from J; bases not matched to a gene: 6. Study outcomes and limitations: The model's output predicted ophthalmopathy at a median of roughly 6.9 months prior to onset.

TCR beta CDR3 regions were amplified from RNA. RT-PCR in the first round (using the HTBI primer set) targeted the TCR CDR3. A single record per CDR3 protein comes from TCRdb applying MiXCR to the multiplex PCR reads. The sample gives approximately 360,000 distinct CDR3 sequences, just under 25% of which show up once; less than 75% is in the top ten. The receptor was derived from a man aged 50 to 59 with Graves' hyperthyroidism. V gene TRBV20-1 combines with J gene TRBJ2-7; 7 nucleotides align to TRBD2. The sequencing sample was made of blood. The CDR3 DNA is TGCAGTGCTAGCGCGGGACTAAATTACGAGCAGTACTTC. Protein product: CSASAGLNYEQYF.